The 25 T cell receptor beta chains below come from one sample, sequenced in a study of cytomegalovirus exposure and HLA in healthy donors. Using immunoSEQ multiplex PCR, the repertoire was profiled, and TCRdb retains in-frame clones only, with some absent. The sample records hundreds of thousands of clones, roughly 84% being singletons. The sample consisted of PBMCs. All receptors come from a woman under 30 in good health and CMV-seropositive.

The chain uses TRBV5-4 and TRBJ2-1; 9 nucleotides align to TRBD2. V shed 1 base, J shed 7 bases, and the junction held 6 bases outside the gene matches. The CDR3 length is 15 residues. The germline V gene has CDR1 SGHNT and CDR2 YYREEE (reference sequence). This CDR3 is CASSLPGLAANEQFF. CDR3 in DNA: TGTGCCAGCAGCTTGCCGGGACTAGCTGCTAATGAGCAGTTCTTC.

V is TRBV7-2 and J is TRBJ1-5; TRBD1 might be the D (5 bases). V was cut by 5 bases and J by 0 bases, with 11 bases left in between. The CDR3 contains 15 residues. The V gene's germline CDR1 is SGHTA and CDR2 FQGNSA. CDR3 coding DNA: TGTGCCAGCAGCGCAACAGGATATAGCAATCAGCCCCAGCATTTT. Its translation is CASSATGYSNQPQHF.

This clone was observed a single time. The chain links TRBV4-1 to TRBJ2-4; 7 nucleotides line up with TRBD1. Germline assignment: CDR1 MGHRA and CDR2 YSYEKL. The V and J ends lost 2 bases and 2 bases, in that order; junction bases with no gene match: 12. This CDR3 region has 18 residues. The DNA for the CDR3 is TGCGCCAGCAGCCAATACCGTACAGGGGTCGTAACCAAAAACATTCAGTACTTC. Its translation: CASSQYRTGVVTKNIQYF.

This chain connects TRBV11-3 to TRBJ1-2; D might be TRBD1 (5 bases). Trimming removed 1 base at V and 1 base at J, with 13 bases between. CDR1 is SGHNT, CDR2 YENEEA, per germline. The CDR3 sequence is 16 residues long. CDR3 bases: TGTGCCAGCAGCTTAGGGAGGGGCGCCGATAACTATGGCTACACCTTC. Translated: CASSLGRGADNYGYTF.

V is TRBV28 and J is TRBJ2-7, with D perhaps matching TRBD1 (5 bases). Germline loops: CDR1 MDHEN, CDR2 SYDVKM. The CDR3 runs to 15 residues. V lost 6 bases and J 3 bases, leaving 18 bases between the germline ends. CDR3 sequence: CASSSPWGPLYEQYF. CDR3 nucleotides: TGTGCCAGCAGCAGCCCGTGGGGCCCACTCTACGAGCAGTACTTC.

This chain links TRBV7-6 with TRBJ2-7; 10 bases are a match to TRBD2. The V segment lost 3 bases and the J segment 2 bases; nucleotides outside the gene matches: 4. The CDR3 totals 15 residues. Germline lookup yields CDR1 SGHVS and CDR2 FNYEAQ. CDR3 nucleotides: TGTGCCAGCAGCTTCCGAGCGGGAGGGCCCTACGAGCAGTACTTC. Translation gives CASSFRAGGPYEQYF.

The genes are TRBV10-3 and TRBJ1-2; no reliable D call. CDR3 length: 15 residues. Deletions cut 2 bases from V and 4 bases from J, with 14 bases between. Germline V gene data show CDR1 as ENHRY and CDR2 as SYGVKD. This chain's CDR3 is CAISETESGGYGYTF. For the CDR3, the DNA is TGTGCCATCAGTGAGACCGAAAGCGGCGGCTATGGCTACACCTTC.

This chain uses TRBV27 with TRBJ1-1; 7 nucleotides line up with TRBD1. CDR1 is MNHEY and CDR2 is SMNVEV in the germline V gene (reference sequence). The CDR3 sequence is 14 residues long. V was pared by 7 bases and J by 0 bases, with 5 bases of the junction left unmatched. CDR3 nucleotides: TGTGCCAGCACCCCACAGGGGATGAACACTGAAGCTTTCTTT. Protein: CASTPQGMNTEAFF.

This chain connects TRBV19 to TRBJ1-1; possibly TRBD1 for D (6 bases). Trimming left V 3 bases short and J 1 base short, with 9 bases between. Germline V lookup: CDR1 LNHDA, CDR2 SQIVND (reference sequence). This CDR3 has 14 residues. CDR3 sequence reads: CASSITGTNTEAFF. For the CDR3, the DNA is TGTGCCAGTAGTATCACAGGGACGAACACTGAAGCTTTCTTT.

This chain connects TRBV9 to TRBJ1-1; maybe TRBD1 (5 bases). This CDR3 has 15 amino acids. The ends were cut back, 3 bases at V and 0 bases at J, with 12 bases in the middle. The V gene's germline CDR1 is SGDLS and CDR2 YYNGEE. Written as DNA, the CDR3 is TGTGCCAGCAGCGGAGACAGTACGATGAACACTGAAGCTTTCTTT. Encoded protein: CASSGDSTMNTEAFF.

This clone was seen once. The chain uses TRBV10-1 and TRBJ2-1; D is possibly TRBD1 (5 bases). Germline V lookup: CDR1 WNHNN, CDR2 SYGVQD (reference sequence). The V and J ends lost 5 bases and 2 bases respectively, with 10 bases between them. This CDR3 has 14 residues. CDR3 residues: CASSFQGPYNEQFF. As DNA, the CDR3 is TGCGCCAGCAGTTTTCAGGGTCCCTACAATGAGCAGTTCTTC.

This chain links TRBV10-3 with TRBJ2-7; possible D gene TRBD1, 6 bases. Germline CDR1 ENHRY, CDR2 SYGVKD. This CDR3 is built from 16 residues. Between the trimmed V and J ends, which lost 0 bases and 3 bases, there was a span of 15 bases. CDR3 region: CAISESRADSFYEQYF. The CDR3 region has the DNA TGTGCCATCAGTGAGTCCAGGGCGGACAGCTTCTACGAGCAGTACTTC.

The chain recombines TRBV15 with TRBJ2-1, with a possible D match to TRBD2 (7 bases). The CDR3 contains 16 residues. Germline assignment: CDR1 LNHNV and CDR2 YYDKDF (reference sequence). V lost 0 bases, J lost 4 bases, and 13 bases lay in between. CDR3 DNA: TGTGCCACCAGCAGAGACCGAGGGGGGGGTTACAATGAGCAGTTCTTC. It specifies CATSRDRGGGYNEQFF.

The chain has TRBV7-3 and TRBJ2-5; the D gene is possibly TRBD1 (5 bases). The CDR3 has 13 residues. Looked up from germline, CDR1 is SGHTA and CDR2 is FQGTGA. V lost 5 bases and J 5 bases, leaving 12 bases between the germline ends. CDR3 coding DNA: TGTGCCAGCAGCACGAAAGGGGCGGAGACCCAGTACTTC. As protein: CASSTKGAETQYF.

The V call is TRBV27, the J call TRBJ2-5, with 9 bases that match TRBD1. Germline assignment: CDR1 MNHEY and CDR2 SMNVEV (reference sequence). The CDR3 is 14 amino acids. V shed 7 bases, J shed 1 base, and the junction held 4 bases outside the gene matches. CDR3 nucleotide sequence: TGTGCCAGCACCACAGGGGGCTTCCAAGAGACCCAGTACTTC. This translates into CASTTGGFQETQYF.

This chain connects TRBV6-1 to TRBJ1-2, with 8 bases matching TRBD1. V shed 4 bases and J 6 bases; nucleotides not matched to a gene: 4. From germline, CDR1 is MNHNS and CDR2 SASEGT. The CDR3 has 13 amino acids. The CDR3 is CASSGNRGDGYTF. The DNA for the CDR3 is TGTGCCAGCAGTGGTAACAGGGGGGATGGCTACACCTTC.

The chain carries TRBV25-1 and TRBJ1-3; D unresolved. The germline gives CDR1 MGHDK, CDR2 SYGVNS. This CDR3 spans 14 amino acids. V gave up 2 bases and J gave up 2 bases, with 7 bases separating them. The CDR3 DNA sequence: TGTGCCAGCAGTGAACCCGGGACTGGAAACACCATATATTTT. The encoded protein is CASSEPGTGNTIYF.

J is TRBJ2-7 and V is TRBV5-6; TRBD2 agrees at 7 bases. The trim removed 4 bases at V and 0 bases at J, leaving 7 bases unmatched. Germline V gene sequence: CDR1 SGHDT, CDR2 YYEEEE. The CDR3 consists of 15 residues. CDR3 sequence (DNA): TGTGCCAGCAGCCACTTCGGGGGGAGCTCCTACGAGCAGTACTTC. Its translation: CASSHFGGSSYEQYF.

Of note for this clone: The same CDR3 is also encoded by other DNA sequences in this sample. The chain's CDR3 is CAWSVGGGYEQYF. The CDR3, as DNA: TGTGCCTGGAGTGTTGGGGGGGGGTACGAGCAGTACTTC. This sequence joins TRBV30 and TRBJ2-7; 7 nucleotides agree with TRBD2. Looked up from germline, CDR1 is GTSNPN and CDR2 is SVGIG (reference sequence). The V and J ends lost 0 bases and 4 bases, in that order; junction bases with no gene match: 3. The CDR3 runs 13 residues.

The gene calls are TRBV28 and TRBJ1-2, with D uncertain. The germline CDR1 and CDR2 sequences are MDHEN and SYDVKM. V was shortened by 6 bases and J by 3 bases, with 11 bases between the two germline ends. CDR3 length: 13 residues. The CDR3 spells CASSRSGYYGYTF. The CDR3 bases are TGTGCCAGCAGCCGTTCAGGTTACTATGGCTACACCTTC.

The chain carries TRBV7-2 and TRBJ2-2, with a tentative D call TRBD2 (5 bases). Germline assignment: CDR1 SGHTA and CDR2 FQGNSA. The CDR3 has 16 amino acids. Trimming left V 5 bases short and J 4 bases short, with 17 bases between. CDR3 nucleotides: TGTGCCAGCAGCCCGCCTAGCCAGCGGCCCACCGGGGAGCTGTTTTTT. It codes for CASSPPSQRPTGELFF.

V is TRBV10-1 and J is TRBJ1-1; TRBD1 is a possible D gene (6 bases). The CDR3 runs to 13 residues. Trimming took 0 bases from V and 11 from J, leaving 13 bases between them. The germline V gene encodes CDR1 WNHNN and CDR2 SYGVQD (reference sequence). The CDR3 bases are TGCGCCAGCAGTGAGTCGGTGACAGGTCGTGCTTTCTTT. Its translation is CASSESVTGRAFF.

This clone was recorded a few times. CDR3 sequence (DNA): TGTGCCAGCAGTCCTCCCCCAGGACAGCAGCCCCAGCATTTT. Encoded protein: CASSPPPGQQPQHF. V and J are TRBV28 and TRBJ1-5; perhaps TRBD1 as D (6 bases). CDR1 and CDR2 (germline): MDHEN, SYDVKM. This CDR3 is built from 14 residues. V lost 5 bases and J lost 7, with 15 bases in between.

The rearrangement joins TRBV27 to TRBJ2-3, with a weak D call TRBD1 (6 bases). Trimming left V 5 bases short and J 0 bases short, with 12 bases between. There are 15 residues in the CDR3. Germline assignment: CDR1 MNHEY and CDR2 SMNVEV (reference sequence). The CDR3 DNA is TGTGCCAGCAGTCGGATACAGGGTAGCACAGATACGCAGTATTTT. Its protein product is CASSRIQGSTDTQYF.

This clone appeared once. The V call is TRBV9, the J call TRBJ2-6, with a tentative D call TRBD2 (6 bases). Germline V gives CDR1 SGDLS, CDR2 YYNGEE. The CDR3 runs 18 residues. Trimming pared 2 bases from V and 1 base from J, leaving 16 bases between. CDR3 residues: CASSVLGTHRSGANVLTF. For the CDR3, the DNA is TGTGCCAGCAGCGTTTTAGGGACTCACCGATCTGGGGCCAACGTCCTGACTTTC.